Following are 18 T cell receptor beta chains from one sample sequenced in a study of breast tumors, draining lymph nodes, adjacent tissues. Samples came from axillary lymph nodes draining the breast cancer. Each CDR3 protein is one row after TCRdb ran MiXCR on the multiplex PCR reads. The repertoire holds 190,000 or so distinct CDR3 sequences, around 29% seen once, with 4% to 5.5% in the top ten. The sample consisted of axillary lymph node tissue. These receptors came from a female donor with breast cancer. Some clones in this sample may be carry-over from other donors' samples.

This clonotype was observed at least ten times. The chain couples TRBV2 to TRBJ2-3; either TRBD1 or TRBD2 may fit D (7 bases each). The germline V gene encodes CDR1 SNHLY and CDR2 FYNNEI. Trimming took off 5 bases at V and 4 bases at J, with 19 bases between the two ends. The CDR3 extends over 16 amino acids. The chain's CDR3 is CASSSGQPAGADTQYF. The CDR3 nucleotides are TGTGCCAGCAGTTCGGGACAGCCGGCGGGGGCAGATACGCAGTATTTT.

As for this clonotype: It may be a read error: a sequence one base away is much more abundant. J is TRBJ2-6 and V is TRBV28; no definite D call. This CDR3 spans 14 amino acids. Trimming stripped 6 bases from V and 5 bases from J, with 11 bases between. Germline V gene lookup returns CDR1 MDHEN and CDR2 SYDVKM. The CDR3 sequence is CASSPPSWANVLTF. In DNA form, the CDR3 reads TGTGCCAGCAGCCCCCCTTCATGGGCCAACGTCCTGACTTTC.

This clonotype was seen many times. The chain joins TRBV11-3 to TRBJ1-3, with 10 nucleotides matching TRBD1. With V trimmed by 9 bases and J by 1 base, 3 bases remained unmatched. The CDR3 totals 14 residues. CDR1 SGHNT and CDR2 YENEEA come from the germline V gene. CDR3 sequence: CARGTGVSGNTIYF. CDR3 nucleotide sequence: TGTGCCAGGGGGACAGGGGTATCTGGAAACACCATATATTTT. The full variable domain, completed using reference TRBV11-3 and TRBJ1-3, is EAGVVQSPRYKIIEKKQPVAFWCNPISGHNTLYWYLQNLGQGPELLIRYENEEAVDDSQLPKDRFSAERLKGVDSTLKIQPAELGDSAVYLCARGTGVSGNTIYFGEGSWLTVV.

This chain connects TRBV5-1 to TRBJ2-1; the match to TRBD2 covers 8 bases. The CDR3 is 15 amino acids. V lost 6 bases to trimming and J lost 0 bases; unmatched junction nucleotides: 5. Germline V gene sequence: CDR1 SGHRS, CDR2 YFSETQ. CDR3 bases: TGCGCCAGCACCGAGCGGGAGAGCTCCTACAATGAGCAGTTCTTC. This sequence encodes CASTERESSYNEQFF. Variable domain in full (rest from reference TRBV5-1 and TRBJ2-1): KAGVTQTPRYLIKTRGQQVTLSCSPISGHRSVSWYQQTPGQGLQFLFEYFSETQRNKGNFPGRFSGRQFSNSRSEMNVSTLELGDSALYLCASTERESSYNEQFFGPGTRLTVL.

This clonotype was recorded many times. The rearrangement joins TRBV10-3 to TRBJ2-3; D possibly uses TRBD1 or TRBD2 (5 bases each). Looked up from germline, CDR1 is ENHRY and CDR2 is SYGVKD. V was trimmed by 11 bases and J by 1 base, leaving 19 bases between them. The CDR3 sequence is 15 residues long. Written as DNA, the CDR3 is TGTGCCGTCCAACCCGGACTGACAGGCACAGATACGCAGTATTTT. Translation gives CAVQPGLTGTDTQYF.

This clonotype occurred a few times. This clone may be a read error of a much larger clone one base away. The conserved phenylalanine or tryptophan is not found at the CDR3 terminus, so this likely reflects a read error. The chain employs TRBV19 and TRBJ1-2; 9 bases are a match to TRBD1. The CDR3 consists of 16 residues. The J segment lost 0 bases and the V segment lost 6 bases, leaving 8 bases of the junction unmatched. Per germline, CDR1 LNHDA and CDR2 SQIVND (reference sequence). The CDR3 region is CASRPDRGLTNYGYTS. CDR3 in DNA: TGTGCCAGTAGGCCGGACAGGGGACTTACTAACTATGGCTACACCTCC.

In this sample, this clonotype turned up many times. CDR3 in DNA: TGCGCCAGCAGCCTATCGACAGTAATTCGTGCCTATGGCTACACCTTC. As protein: CASSLSTVIRAYGYTF. The chain is built from TRBV4-1 and TRBJ1-2; weak D call: TRBD1 (5 bases). Per the germline V gene, CDR1 is MGHRA and CDR2 is YSYEKL. The CDR3 totals 16 residues. Deletions cut 4 bases from V and 4 bases from J, with 19 bases between.

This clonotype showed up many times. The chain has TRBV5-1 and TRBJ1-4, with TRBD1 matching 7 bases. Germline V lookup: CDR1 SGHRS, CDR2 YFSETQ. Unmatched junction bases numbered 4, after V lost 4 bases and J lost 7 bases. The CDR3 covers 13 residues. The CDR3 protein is CASSIQGTEKLFF. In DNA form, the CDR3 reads TGCGCCAGCAGCATACAGGGGACTGAAAAACTGTTTTTT. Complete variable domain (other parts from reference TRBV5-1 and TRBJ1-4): KAGVTQTPRYLIKTRGQQVTLSCSPISGHRSVSWYQQTPGQGLQFLFEYFSETQRNKGNFPGRFSGRQFSNSRSEMNVSTLELGDSALYLCASSIQGTEKLFFGSGTQLSVL.

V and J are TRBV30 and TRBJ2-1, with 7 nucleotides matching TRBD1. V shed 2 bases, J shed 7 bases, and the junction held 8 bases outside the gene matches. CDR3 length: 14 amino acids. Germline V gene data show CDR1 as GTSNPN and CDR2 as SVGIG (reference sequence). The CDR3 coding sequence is TGTGCCTGGAGTTCAGGGGGAAGAGATAATGAGCAGTTCTTC. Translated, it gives CAWSSGGRDNEQFF.

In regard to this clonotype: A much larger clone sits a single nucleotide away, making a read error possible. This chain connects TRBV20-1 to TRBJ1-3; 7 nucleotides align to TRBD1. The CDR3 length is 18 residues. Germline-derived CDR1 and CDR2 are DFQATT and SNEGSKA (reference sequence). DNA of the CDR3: TGCAGTGCTTGGACCCCGGCAGGGGGGCGTTATTCTGAAAACACCATATATTTT. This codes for CSAWTPAGGRYSENTIYF.

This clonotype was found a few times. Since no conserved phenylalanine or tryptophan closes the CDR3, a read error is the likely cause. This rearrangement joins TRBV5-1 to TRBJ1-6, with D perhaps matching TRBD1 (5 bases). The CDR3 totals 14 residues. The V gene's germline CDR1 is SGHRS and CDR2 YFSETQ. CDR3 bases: TGTGCCAGCAGCCGGTCGATGGACAATTCCCCCCTCCACCTT. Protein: CASSRSMDNSPLHL.

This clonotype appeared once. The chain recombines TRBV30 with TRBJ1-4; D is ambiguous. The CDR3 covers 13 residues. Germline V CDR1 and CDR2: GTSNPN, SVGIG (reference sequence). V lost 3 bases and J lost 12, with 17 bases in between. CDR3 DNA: TGTGCCTGGAGACGAGACGGAGGCGTAGAACTGTTTTTT. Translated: CAWRRDGGVELFF. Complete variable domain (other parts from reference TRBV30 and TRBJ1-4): SQTIHQWPATLVQPVGSPLSLECTVEGTSNPNLYWYRQAAGRGLQLLFYSVGIGQISSEVPQNLSASRPQDRQFILSSKKLLLSDSGFYLCAWRRDGGVELFFGSGTQLSVL.

CDR3 region: CASSGPRDRGSYEQYF. The CDR3 DNA sequence: TGTGCCAGCAGTGGTCCACGAGACAGGGGTTCCTACGAGCAGTACTTC. This rearrangement joins TRBV28 to TRBJ2-7; TRBD1 aligns across 8 bases. Germline CDR1 is MDHEN and CDR2 is SYDVKM. V lost 5 bases, J lost 1 base, and 10 bases stayed unmatched. This CDR3 is 16 amino acids long.

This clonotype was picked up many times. The CDR3 nucleotides read TGCAGTGCTGCTCGTGGAGCTAGCACAGATACGCAGTATTTT. Translated, it gives CSAARGASTDTQYF. The V call is TRBV20-1, the J call TRBJ2-3; no clear D. The germline gives CDR1 DFQATT, CDR2 SNEGSKA (reference sequence). V shed 5 bases and J shed 0 bases, with 12 bases lying between them. The CDR3 sequence is 14 residues long.

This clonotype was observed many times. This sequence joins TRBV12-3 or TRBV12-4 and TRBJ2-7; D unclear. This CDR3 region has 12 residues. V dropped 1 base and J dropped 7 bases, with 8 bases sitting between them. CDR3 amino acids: CASSLGGGEQYF. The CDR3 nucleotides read TGTGCCAGCAGTTTAGGAGGTGGGGAGCAGTACTTC.

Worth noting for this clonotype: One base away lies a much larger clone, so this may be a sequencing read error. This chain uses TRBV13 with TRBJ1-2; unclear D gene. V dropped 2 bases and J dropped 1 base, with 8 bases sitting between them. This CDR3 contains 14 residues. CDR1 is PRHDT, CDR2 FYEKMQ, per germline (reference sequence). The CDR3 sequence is CASSLRAVNYGYTF. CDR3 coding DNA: TGTGCCAGCAGCTTACGGGCGGTTAACTATGGCTACACCTTC.

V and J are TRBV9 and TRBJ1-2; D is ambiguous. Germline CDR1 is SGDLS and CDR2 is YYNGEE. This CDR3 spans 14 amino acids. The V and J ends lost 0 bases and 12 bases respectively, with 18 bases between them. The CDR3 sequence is CASSVALQTSGNTF. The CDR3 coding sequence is TGTGCCAGCAGCGTAGCGCTCCAGACCTCTGGAAACACCTTC.

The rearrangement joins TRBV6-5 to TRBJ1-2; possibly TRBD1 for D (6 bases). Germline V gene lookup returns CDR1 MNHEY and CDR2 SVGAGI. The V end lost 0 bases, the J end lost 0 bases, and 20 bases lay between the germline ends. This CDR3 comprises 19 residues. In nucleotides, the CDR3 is TGTGCCAGCAGTTACTCGTTTCAGGGGACCTTAAAAACTAACTATGGCTACACCTTC. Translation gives CASSYSFQGTLKTNYGYTF.